These 9 T cell receptor beta chains originate from one sample sequenced in a study of CD8 T cells in Susac syndrome. Reverse transcription of roughly 0.5 to 1 ug RNA was carried out with random hexamers. MiXCR, run by TCRdb on the immunoSEQ multiplex PCR reads, gives a single entry per CDR3 protein. The table shows approximately 200,000 distinct CDR3 sequences, with around 95% occurring only once. The specimen sequenced was CD4+ T cells from PBMCs. Receptors originate from a human donor with multiple sclerosis.

The chain links TRBV7-9 to TRBJ2-7; weak D call: TRBD1 (5 bases). Per germline, CDR1 SEHNR and CDR2 FQNEAQ (reference sequence). V gave up 8 bases and J gave up 3 bases, with 8 bases separating them. There are 11 residues in the CDR3. The CDR3 reads CASQGDYEQYF. DNA of the CDR3: TGTGCCAGCCAAGGGGACTACGAGCAGTACTTC.

The chain carries TRBV11-1 and TRBJ2-7; D unresolved. CDR1 is SGHAT, CDR2 FQDESV, per germline (reference sequence). The ends were cut back, 0 bases at V and 2 bases at J, with 17 bases in the middle. The length of the CDR3 is 17 residues. The CDR3 DNA reads TGTGCCAGCAGCTTAGCCCCCTCGGTTAGCCCACCCTACGAGCAGTACTTC. Its protein is CASSLAPSVSPPYEQYF.

This rearrangement joins TRBV7-9 to TRBJ2-7; D is uncertain. This CDR3 is 16 amino acids long. Looked up from germline, CDR1 is SEHNR and CDR2 is FQNEAQ (reference sequence). Trimming removed 1 base at V and 7 bases at J, with 20 bases between. CDR3 nucleotides: TGTGCCAGCAGCTTAGGCTCCGTTGGCCCCTCCGGAGAGCAGTACTTC. Translated, it gives CASSLGSVGPSGEQYF.

The chain uses TRBV29-1 and TRBJ1-1; D uncertain. This CDR3 spans 12 amino acids. V lost 7 bases and J 5 bases, leaving 14 bases between the germline ends. CDR1 is SQVTM, CDR2 ANQGSEA, per germline. The CDR3 protein is CSGRDVGTEAFF. For the CDR3, the DNA is TGCAGCGGCAGAGACGTGGGAACTGAAGCTTTCTTT.

The V and J genes are TRBV6-5 and TRBJ1-1; D may be TRBD1 (6 bases). The V and J ends lost 5 bases and 5 bases respectively, with 12 bases between them. There are 13 residues in the CDR3. Germline V lookup: CDR1 MNHEY, CDR2 SVGAGI. The CDR3 DNA follows: TGTGCCAGCAGTCCAACAGGGAGAACTGAAGCTTTCTTT. As protein: CASSPTGRTEAFF.

The rearrangement joins TRBV20-1 to TRBJ2-3; TRBD2 matches 12 bases. With V trimmed by 0 bases and J by 0 bases, 10 bases remained unmatched. Per the germline V gene, CDR1 is DFQATT and CDR2 is SNEGSKA (reference sequence). This CDR3 is 19 amino acids long. Written as DNA, the CDR3 is TGCAGTGCTAGAGATCCTCAAAGGACTAGCGGGGTTAGCACAGATACGCAGTATTTT. As protein: CSARDPQRTSGVSTDTQYF.

The chain is built from TRBV29-1 and TRBJ2-5; D ambiguous. The CDR3 loop spans 13 amino acids. CDR1 is SQVTM, CDR2 ANQGSEA, per germline. V lost 4 bases and J lost 5, with 14 bases in between. The CDR3 is CSVVDNRSETQYF. CDR3 DNA: TGCAGCGTTGTTGACAATAGATCGGAGACCCAGTACTTC.

This clonotype was counted a single time. V and J are TRBV2 and TRBJ1-6; D unresolved. In germline, CDR1 is SNHLY, CDR2 FYNNEI. The CDR3 runs 13 residues. V dropped 4 bases and J dropped 7 bases, with 8 bases sitting between them. The CDR3 spells CASSGSGNSPLHF. The CDR3 coding sequence is TGTGCCAGCAGTGGGAGTGGCAATTCACCCCTCCACTTT.

The CDR3 here is CASSVAATSGNNEQFF. The CDR3 DNA follows: TGTGCCAGCAGCGTAGCCGCGACTAGCGGCAACAATGAGCAGTTCTTC. The chain has TRBV9 and TRBJ2-1; 9 bases are a match to TRBD2. CDR3 size: 16 residues. CDR1 and CDR2 from the germline V gene are SGDLS and YYNGEE. V shed 0 bases, J shed 5 bases, and the junction held 6 bases outside the gene matches.